These T cell receptor beta chains were read from a single sample in a study of T cell responses to AZD1222 COVID-19 vaccine. The data were produced by immunoSEQ multiplex PCR, yet TCRdb's version contains in-frame clones alone and is incomplete. This table has 100,000 to 150,000 clones, 80% to 90% appearing once. This material consisted of peripheral blood, taken on day 0 of AZD1222 vaccination. Receptors originate from an adult in good health. The CDR3 runs from the conserved cysteine through the conserved F or W. D genes are given only for firm matches. Size values are once, few and many counts, or a class for expanded clones, and some rows have none.

NA	TRBV27	TRBJ1-5	NA	TGTGCCAGCAGTTGGGGGGCTGGAAATCAGCCCCAGCATTTT	CASSWGAGNQPQHF
NA	TRBV10-3	TRBJ1-1	NA	TGTGCCATCAGTGAGGCAGGGGAAGGGACTGAAGCTTTCTTT	CAISEAGEGTEAFF
NA	TRBV5-6	TRBJ1-2	once	TGTGCCAGCAGCTCACAGGCCCACTATGGCTACACCTTC	CASSSQAHYGYTF
TRBD2	TRBV5-6	TRBJ2-5	NA	TGTGCCAGCAGCTCGCGGGGGGGAAAGACCCAGTACTTC	CASSSRGGKTQYF
TRBD2	TRBV5-6	TRBJ2-6	NA	TGTGCCAGCAGCTTGGTAGCGGGGTTGGGCCCTGGGGCCAACGTCCTGACTTTC	CASSLVAGLGPGANVLTF
TRBD1	TRBV19	TRBJ2-6	NA	TGTGCCAGTTCTCGGGACAGCGTCTCTGGGGCCAACGTCCTGACTTTC	CASSRDSVSGANVLTF
NA	TRBV5-1	TRBJ1-2	NA	TGCGCCAGCACCCGGGTTCTTGGGGACTATGGCTACACCTTC	CASTRVLGDYGYTF
TRBD2	TRBV3-1/TRBV3-2	TRBJ2-3	NA	TGTGCCAGCAGCCCCCGGGGGGTGAGCACAGATACGCAGTATTTT	CASSPRGVSTDTQYF
NA	TRBV5-4	TRBJ2-2	NA	TGTGCCAGCAGCCTCGGACAGAGAGAGACCGGGGAGCTGTTTTTT	CASSLGQRETGELFF
NA	TRBV7-9	TRBJ2-5	NA	TGTGCCAGCAGCCCTACCATGCGAGGAGAGACCCAGTACTTC	CASSPTMRGETQYF
NA	TRBV4-2	TRBJ2-1	NA	TGTGCCAGCAGCCAAGATCATGGCAGGGGCAATGAGCAGTTCTTC	CASSQDHGRGNEQFF
TRBD1	TRBV9	TRBJ2-5	NA	TGTGCCAGCAGCGTAGGAGGAGGGACAGGGGGGGAGACCCAGTACTTC	CASSVGGGTGGETQYF
NA	TRBV5-5	TRBJ2-7	NA	TGTGCCAGCAGCTTGGAAGGGAATACGGGCGAGCAGTACTTC	CASSLEGNTGEQYF
TRBD2	TRBV27	TRBJ2-2	NA	TGTGCCAGCAGTTTACCTAGCGGGGGCCCGAACACCGGGGAGCTGTTTTTT	CASSLPSGGPNTGELFF
NA	TRBV27	TRBJ1-2	NA	TGTGCCAGCAGTTCAGGGACGGCCTATGGCTACACCTTC	CASSSGTAYGYTF
NA	TRBV3-1/TRBV3-2	TRBJ2-1	NA	TGTGCCAGCAGCCAAAGGGTCGGGGGGCCGACATCCTACAATGAGCAGTTCTTC	CASSQRVGGPTSYNEQFF
NA	TRBV19	TRBJ2-7	once	TGTGCCAGTAGTTGGGGGGCTAGCTCCTACGAGCAGTACTTC	CASSWGASSYEQYF
TRBD1	TRBV5-5	TRBJ1-1	NA	TGTGCCAGCAGCTTGGAGGGGGCGCGTATGGCTGAAGCTTTCTTT	CASSLEGARMAEAFF
NA	TRBV3-1/TRBV3-2	TRBJ1-1	NA	TGTGCCAGCAGCTTCTGGACTGCCCCGGATGAAGCTTTCTTT	CASSFWTAPDEAFF
NA	TRBV27	TRBJ1-6	NA	TGTGCCAGCACCCAAGGACACCTAAATTCACCCCTCCACTTT	CASTQGHLNSPLHF
NA	TRBV7-2	TRBJ1-1	NA	TGTGCCAGCAGTCAGGGGCCGGGGACTGAAGCTTTCTTT	CASSQGPGTEAFF
TRBD2	TRBV6-2/TRBV6-3	TRBJ2-1	NA	TGTGCCAGCAGTCGCCTTAGCGGGGGCAATCGGCAGTTCTTC	CASSRLSGGNRQFF
NA	TRBV5-4	TRBJ2-1	NA	TGTGCCAGCAGCTTGAATTTTCGGGGGACAGTCAATGAGCAGTTCTTC	CASSLNFRGTVNEQFF
NA	TRBV6-5	TRBJ1-2	once	TGTGCCAGCAGTTACGGGCAGAGCTATGGCTACACCTTC	CASSYGQSYGYTF
NA	TRBV7-9	TRBJ2-3	NA	TGTGCCAGCAGCCTTCGGGAGAGCACAGATACGCAGTATTTT	CASSLRESTDTQYF
NA	TRBV7-2	TRBJ1-3	NA	TGTGCCAGCAGCTTAGCGCCAGGAAACTCTGGAAACACCATATATTTT	CASSLAPGNSGNTIYF
NA	TRBV7-9	TRBJ2-3	NA	TGTGCCAGCAGCTTAGGGGGCAATTCCCCCACAGATACGCAGTATTTT	CASSLGGNSPTDTQYF
NA	TRBV6-5	TRBJ2-2	NA	TGTGCCAGCGCAGATACCTTGAACGGGGAGCTGTTTTTT	CASADTLNGELFF
NA	TRBV12-5	TRBJ1-5	NA	TGTGCTAGTGCCGTCAGTCAGCCCCAGCATTTT	CASAVSQPQHF
NA	TRBV19	TRBJ1-5	many	TGTGCCAGTAGTATAGAGGAGTATAGCAATCAGCCCCAGCATTTT	CASSIEEYSNQPQHF
NA	TRBV7-6	TRBJ1-2	few	TGTGCCAGCAGCTTAGGGGGGGGCAGGACTAACTATGGCTACACCTTC	CASSLGGGRTNYGYTF